A selection of T cell receptor beta chains follows, all from one sample in a study of Graves' ophthalmopathy and Graves' hyperthyroidism. MiXCR, run by TCRdb on the multiplex PCR reads, gives a single entry per CDR3 protein. Of 600,000 to 700,000 distinct CDR3 sequences in the sample, over 40% were seen once. Sequenced: peripheral blood. The receptors derive from an adult man with Graves' ophthalmopathy. The CDR3 runs from the conserved cysteine through the conserved F or W. Each record gives: D gene, J gene, clone size, V gene, CDR3 protein, CDR3 DNA. D genes are given only for firm matches. A clone size is listed for some rows: how often the clone was seen (once, few, many), or a class if it is expanded.

- | TRBJ2-7 | - | TRBV15 | CATSSAPPTRRSYEQYF | TGTGCCACCAGCAGTGCTCCTCCTACTAGGAGGTCCTACGAGCAGTACTTC
TRBD1 | TRBJ1-6 | - | TRBV7-9 | CASSSRDSSYNSPLHF | TGTGCCAGCAGCTCGCGGGACAGCTCCTATAATTCACCCCTCCACTTT
- | TRBJ2-7 | few | TRBV20-1 | CSARDLGQEYEQYF | TGCAGTGCTAGAGATTTGGGGCAGGAGTACGAGCAGTACTTC
- | TRBJ2-5 | many | TRBV12-3/TRBV12-4 | CASSEQQETQYF | TGTGCCAGCAGTGAACAGCAAGAGACCCAGTACTTC
- | TRBJ1-1 | - | TRBV30 | CAWGDLYTEAFF | TGTGCCTGGGGGGACCTCTACACTGAAGCTTTCTTT
- | TRBJ1-1 | few | TRBV10-3 | CASQFAGEAFF | TGTGCCAGCCAATTCGCGGGTGAAGCTTTCTTT
TRBD1 | TRBJ2-7 | - | TRBV7-2 | CAWSLPPGTGYTYHEQYF | TGTGCCTGGAGTCTACCTCCCGGGACAGGGTACACCTACCACGAGCAGTACTTC
TRBD1 | TRBJ2-5 | - | TRBV25-1 | CASSEFWGTGEQETQYF | TGTGCCAGCAGTGAATTTTGGGGGACAGGGGAGCAGGAGACCCAGTACTTC
- | TRBJ1-1 | few | TRBV5-1 | CASSLRGSGTEAFF | TGCGCCAGCAGCTTGCGGGGGTCGGGCACTGAAGCTTTCTTT
- | TRBJ1-5 | - | TRBV4-2 | CASSLTMHREYSNQPQHF | TGTGCCAGCAGCCTGACAATGCACAGAGAATATAGCAATCAGCCCCAGCATTTT
- | TRBJ2-2 | few | TRBV7-8 | CASSPQGLINTGELFF | TGTGCCAGCAGCCCTCAGGGACTTATAAACACCGGGGAGCTGTTTTTT
- | TRBJ1-6 | many | TRBV7-9 | CASSLVRGNSPLHF | TGTGCCAGCAGCTTAGTCAGGGGTAATTCACCCCTCCACTTT
- | TRBJ1-5 | many | TRBV9 | CASSAQGGVGQPQHF | TGTGCCAGCAGCGCCCAAGGGGGGGTCGGTCAGCCCCAGCATTTT
- | TRBJ2-3 | - | TRBV9 | CASSPPEGADTQYF | TGTGCCAGCAGCCCCCCCGAGGGGGCAGATACGCAGTATTTT
- | TRBJ2-7 | - | TRBV20-1 | CSAFRPNTYEQYF | TGCAGTGCTTTTCGACCTAATACCTACGAGCAGTACTTC
- | TRBJ2-7 | - | TRBV5-4 | CASSSSLGKEQYF | TGTGCCAGCAGCTCTTCACTAGGGAAAGAGCAGTACTTC
TRBD1 | TRBJ1-6 | - | TRBV7-9 | CASSRYPGQGYNSPLHF | TGTGCCAGCAGCAGATACCCGGGACAGGGCTATAATTCACCCCTCCACTTT
- | TRBJ2-7 | many | TRBV19 | CASSIGTVSEQYF | TGTGCCAGTAGTATCGGAACAGTTAGTGAGCAGTACTTC
- | TRBJ2-3 | - | TRBV6-5 | CASSESSSGSDTQYF | TGTGCCAGCAGTGAAAGCAGCAGCGGGTCAGATACGCAGTATTTT
TRBD1 | TRBJ1-3 | many | TRBV29-1 | CSVKTGDYGNTIYF | TGCAGCGTAAAAACAGGGGATTACGGAAACACCATATATTTT
- | TRBJ2-7 | many | TRBV6-6 | CASSGGDAGQYF | TGTGCCAGCAGCGGTGGGGACGCGGGGCAGTACTTC
- | TRBJ1-2 | many | TRBV5-1 | CASSLGGHGGYTF | TGCGCCAGCAGCCTGGGGGGGCACGGTGGCTACACCTTC
TRBD2 | TRBJ2-1 | - | TRBV24-1 | CATSALTSGRNNEQFF | TGTGCCACCAGTGCGTTGACTAGCGGGAGGAACAATGAGCAGTTCTTC
- | TRBJ1-1 | few | TRBV7-9 | CASRPPQRSGAGTEAFF | TGTGCCAGCAGACCCCCTCAACGGTCGGGGGCAGGGACTGAAGCTTTCTTT
- | TRBJ1-5 | - | TRBV15 | CATSSQGYQPQHF | TGTGCCACCAGCAGCCAGGGGTATCAGCCCCAGCATTTT
- | TRBJ1-5 | few | TRBV27 | CASSLRPRSNQPQHF | TGTGCCAGCAGTTTGAGACCCCGTAGCAATCAGCCCCAGCATTTT
TRBD1 | TRBJ1-2 | - | TRBV10-3 | CASSYSALTRGPPGGYTF | TGTGCCAGCAGTTACTCGGCATTGACGAGGGGGCCTCCGGGAGGCTACACCTTC
TRBD1 | TRBJ2-5 | once | TRBV24-1 | CATGTGTEETQYF | TGTGCTACCGGGACAGGCACCGAAGAGACCCAGTACTTC
TRBD1 | TRBJ1-1 | many | TRBV25-1 | CASTGAGGRNTEAFF | TGTGCCAGCACGGGAGCAGGGGGTAGAAACACTGAAGCTTTCTTT
TRBD2 | TRBJ2-5 | many | TRBV20-1 | CSARPAGGRETQYF | TGCAGTGCTAGACCGGCGGGGGGGCGAGAGACCCAGTACTTC
- | TRBJ2-6 | - | TRBV29-1 | CSVGGGRGETF | TGCAGCGTTGGGGGGGGCCGAGGAGAGACTTTC